A selection of T cell receptor beta chains follows, all from one sample in a study of blood T cells in healthy people across ages. One entry per CDR3 protein results from TCRdb running MiXCR on the 5' RACE reads. The sample includes around 280,000 distinct CDR3 sequences, roughly 26% of them seen just once. Sequenced: blood. All receptors come from a woman between 70 and 85 years old in good health. The conserved cysteine and the conserved F or W are not part of the CDR3 here.

TRBV7-9	TRBJ2-1	ASSLRAGNSYNEQF
TRBV24-1	TRBJ2-1	ATSGPRANEQF
TRBV5-1	TRBJ2-5	ASSFEGGQETQY
TRBV5-1	TRBJ2-7	ASSLLGTGSYEQY
TRBV3-1	TRBJ2-7	ASSQDGRGRVEQY
TRBV12-3/TRBV12-4	TRBJ2-1	ASSLTGSKNNEQF
TRBV29-1	TRBJ1-4	SVEDLVEGLF
TRBV7-9	TRBJ2-5	ASSLAEEDGWRYQETQY
TRBV7-8	TRBJ2-4	ASSFGSPAKNIQY
TRBV12-3/TRBV12-4	TRBJ1-4	ASSPGQGFATNEKLF
TRBV28	TRBJ2-1	ASNSFRGAGEGNEQF
TRBV5-1	TRBJ1-6	ASSPGQRQNPLH
TRBV20-1	TRBJ2-1	SVRGSYNEQF
TRBV2	TRBJ2-2	ASSGTGTKGGELF
TRBV5-1	TRBJ2-5	ASSLGDREFTETQY
TRBV6-5	TRBJ2-7	ASSYSNQGGYEQY
TRBV3-1	TRBJ2-6	ASSQDRRDPGANVLT
TRBV6-6	TRBJ2-3	ASKELGDTQY
TRBV3-1	TRBJ2-1	ASSPSPYNEQF
TRBV20-1	TRBJ2-7	SARGGGGGSYEQY
TRBV2	TRBJ2-1	ASSASGRVEQF
TRBV28	TRBJ1-4	ASGLTNEKLF
TRBV29-1	TRBJ1-2	SVSMISNGYT
TRBV28	TRBJ2-5	ASSNARVRETQY
TRBV29-1	TRBJ2-3	SERGAGGLMDTQY
TRBV28	TRBJ1-2	ASSSPPIPGVGYT
TRBV9	TRBJ2-2	ASSPPGTENTGELF
TRBV20-1	TRBJ1-4	SGAQGDEKLF
TRBV7-2	TRBJ2-5	ASSLQGTAQY